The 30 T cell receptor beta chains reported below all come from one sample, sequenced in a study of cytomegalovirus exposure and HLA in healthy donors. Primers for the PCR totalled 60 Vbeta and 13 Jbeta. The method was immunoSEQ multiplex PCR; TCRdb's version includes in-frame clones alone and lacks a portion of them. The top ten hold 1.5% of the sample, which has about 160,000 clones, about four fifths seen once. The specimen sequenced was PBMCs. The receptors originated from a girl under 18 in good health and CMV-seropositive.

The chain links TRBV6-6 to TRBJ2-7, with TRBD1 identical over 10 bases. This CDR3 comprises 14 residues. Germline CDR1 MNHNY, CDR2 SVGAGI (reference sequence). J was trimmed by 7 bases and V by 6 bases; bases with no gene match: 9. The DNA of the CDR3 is TGTGCCAGCAGCAAAGACAGGGGGCTCGGAGAGCAGTACTTC. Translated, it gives CASSKDRGLGEQYF.

CDR3 sequence: CASSPTSRPYNEQFF. CDR3 bases: TGTGCCAGCAGCCCTACTAGCCGCCCCTACAATGAGCAGTTCTTC. The chain carries TRBV7-2 and TRBJ2-1, with D possibly matching TRBD2 (6 bases). The V end was cut by 5 bases, the J end by 2 bases, with 13 bases between. The CDR3 is made up of 15 amino acids. Germline CDR1 and CDR2: SGHTA and FQGNSA.

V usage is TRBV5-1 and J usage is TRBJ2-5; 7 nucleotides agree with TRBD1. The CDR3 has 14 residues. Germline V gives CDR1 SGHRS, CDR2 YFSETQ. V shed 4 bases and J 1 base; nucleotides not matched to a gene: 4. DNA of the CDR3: TGCGCCAGCAGCATAGGACAGGTCCAAGAGACCCAGTACTTC. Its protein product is CASSIGQVQETQYF.

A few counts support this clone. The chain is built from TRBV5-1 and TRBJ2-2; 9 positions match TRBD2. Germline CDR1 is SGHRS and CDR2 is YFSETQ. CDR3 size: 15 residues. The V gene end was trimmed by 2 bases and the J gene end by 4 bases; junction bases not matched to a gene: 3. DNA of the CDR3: TGCGCCAGCAGCTTCTCAGCGGGGGGCACCGGGGAGCTGTTTTTT. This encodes CASSFSAGGTGELFF.

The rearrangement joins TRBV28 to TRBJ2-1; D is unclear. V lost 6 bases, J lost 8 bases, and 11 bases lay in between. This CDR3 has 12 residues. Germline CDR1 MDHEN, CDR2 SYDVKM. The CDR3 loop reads CASSSSGDEQFF. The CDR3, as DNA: TGTGCCAGCAGCTCCTCAGGCGATGAGCAGTTCTTC.

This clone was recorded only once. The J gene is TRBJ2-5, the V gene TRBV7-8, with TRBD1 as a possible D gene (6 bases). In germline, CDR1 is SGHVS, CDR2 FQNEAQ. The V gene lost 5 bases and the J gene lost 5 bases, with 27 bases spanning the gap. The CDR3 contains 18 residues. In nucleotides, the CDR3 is TGTGCCAGCAGCGAAATCACCGCCGGGGCAGGGGTGTTGGAGACCCAGTACTTC. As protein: CASSEITAGAGVLETQYF.

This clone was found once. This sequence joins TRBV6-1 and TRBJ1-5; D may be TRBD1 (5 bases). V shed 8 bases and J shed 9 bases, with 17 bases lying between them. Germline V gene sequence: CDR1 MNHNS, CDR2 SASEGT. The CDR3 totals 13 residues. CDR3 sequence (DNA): TGTGCCAGCCGAGGGGAGGGCCTGCGGCCCCAGCATTTT. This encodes CASRGEGLRPQHF.

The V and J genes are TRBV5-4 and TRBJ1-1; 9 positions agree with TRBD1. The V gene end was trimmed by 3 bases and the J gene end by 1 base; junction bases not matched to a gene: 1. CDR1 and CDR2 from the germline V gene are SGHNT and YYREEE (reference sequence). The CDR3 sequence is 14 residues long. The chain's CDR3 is CASSWDRENTEAFF. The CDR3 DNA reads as TGTGCCAGCAGCTGGGACAGGGAGAACACTGAAGCTTTCTTT.

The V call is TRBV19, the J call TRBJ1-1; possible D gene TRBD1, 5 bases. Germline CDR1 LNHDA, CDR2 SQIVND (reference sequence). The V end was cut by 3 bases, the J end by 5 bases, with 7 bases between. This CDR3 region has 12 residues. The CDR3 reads CASSMGGTEAFF. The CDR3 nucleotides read TGTGCCAGTAGTATGGGGGGAACTGAAGCTTTCTTT.

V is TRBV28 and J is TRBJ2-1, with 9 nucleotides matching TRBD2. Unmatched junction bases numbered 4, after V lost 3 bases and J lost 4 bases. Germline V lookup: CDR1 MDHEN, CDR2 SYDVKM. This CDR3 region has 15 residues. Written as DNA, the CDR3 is TGTGCCAGCAGTTTGTTGCTAGCGGGATACAATGAGCAGTTCTTC. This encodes CASSLLLAGYNEQFF. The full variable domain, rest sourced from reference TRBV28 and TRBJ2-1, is DVKVTQSSRYLVKRTGEKVFLECVQDMDHENMFWYRQDPGLGLRLIYFSYDVKMKEKGDIPEGYSVSREKKERFSLILESASTNQTSMYLCASSLLLAGYNEQFFGPGTRLTVL.

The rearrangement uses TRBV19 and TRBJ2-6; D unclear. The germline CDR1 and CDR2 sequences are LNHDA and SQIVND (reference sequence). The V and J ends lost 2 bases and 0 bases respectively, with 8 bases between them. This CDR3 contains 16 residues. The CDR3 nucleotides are TGTGCCAGTAGTATAAGTCTCGGCTCTGGGGCCAACGTCCTGACTTTC. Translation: CASSISLGSGANVLTF.

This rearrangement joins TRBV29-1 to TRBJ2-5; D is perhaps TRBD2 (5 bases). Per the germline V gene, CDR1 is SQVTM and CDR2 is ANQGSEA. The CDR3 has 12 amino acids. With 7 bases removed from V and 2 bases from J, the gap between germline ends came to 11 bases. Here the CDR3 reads CSGTGIQETQYF. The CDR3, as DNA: TGCAGCGGGACTGGTATACAAGAGACCCAGTACTTC.

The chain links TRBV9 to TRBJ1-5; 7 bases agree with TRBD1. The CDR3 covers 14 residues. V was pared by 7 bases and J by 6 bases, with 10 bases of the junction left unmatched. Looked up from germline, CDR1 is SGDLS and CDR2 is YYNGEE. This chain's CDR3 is CASSTTGVGQPQHF. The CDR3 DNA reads TGTGCCAGCTCCACCACAGGGGTGGGTCAGCCCCAGCATTTT.

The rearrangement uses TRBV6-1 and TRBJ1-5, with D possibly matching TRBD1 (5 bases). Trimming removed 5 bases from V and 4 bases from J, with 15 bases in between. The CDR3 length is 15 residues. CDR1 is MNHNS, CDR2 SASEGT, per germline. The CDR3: CASSTSGTANQPQHF. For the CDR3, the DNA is TGTGCCAGCAGTACGAGCGGGACCGCGAATCAGCCCCAGCATTTT.

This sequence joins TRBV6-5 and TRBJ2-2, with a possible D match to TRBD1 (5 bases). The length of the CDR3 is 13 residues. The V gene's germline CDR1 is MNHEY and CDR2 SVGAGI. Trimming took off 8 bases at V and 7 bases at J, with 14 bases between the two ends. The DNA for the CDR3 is TGTGCCAGCGGTAGGGGTTTCGGCGGGGAGCTGTTTTTT. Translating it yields CASGRGFGGELFF.

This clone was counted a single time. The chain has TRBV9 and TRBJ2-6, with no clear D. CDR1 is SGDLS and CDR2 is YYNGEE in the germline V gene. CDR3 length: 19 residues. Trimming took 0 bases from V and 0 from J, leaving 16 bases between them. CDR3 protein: CASSVEFGQLYSGANVLTF. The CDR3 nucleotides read TGTGCCAGCAGCGTAGAATTTGGGCAGCTGTACTCTGGGGCCAACGTCCTGACTTTC.

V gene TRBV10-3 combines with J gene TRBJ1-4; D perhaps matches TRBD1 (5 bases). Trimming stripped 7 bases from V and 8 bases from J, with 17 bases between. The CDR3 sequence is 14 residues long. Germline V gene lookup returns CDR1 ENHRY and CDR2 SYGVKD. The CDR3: CAIKADKGREKLFF. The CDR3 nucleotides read TGTGCCATCAAAGCCGATAAGGGGCGAGAAAAACTGTTTTTT.

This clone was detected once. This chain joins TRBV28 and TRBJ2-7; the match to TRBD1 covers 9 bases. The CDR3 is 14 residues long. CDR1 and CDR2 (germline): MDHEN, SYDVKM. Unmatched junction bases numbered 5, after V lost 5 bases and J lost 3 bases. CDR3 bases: TGTGCCAGCAGTAAGGGACAGGGTATCTACGAGCAGTACTTC. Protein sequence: CASSKGQGIYEQYF.

The DNA for the CDR3 is TGTGCCAGCTTCACGGTTGGAGAGACCCAGTACTTC. The encoded protein is CASFTVGETQYF. The chain employs TRBV6-5 and TRBJ2-5; D gene ambiguous. The CDR3 extends over 12 amino acids. Germline V gene lookup returns CDR1 MNHEY and CDR2 SVGAGI. V gave up 8 bases and J gave up 4 bases, with 11 bases separating them.

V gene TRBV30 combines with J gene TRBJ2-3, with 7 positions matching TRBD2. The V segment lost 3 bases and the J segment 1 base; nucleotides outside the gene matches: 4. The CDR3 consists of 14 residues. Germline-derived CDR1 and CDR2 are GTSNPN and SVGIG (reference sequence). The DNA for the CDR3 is TGTGCCTGGAGGGGTGGGAGGGGCACAGATACGCAGTATTTT. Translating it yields CAWRGGRGTDTQYF.

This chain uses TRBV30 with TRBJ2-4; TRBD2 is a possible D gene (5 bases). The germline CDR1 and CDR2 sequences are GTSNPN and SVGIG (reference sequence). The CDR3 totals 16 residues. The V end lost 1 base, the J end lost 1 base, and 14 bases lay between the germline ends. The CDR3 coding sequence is TGTGCCTGGAGTGCCGGGGAAGTTCGCGCCAAAAACATTCAGTACTTC. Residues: CAWSAGEVRAKNIQYF.

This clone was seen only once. The CDR3 spells CASSWTGLNTGELFF. Written as DNA, the CDR3 is TGTGCCAGCAGCTGGACAGGGTTAAACACCGGGGAGCTGTTTTTT. V is TRBV7-2 and J is TRBJ2-2; 8 bases match TRBD1. Trimming at V came to 4 bases and at J to 2 bases, leaving 3 bases not matched to a gene. Germline V lookup: CDR1 SGHTA, CDR2 FQGNSA. The CDR3 totals 15 residues.

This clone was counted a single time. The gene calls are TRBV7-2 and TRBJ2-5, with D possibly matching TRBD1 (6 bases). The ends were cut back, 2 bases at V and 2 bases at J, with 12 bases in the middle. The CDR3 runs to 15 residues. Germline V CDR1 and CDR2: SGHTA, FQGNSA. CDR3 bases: TGTGCCAGCAGCTTAATAGGGACACTACAAGAGACCCAGTACTTC. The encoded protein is CASSLIGTLQETQYF.

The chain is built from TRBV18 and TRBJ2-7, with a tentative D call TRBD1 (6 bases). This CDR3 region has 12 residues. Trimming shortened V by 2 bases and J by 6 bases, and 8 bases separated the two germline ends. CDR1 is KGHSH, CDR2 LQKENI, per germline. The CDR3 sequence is CASSPEGVEQYF. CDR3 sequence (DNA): TGTGCCAGCTCACCAGAGGGGGTCGAGCAGTACTTC.

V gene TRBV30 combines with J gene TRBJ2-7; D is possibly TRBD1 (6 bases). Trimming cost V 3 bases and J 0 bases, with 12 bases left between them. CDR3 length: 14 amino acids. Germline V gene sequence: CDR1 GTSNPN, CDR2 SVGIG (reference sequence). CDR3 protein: CAWRPGVFSYEQYF. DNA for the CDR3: TGTGCCTGGAGGCCAGGGGTATTCTCCTACGAGCAGTACTTC.

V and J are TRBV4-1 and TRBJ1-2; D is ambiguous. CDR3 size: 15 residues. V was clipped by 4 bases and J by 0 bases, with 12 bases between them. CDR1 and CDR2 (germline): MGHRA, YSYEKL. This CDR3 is CASSLAFSSNYGYTF. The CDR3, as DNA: TGCGCCAGCAGCCTGGCTTTTTCCTCTAACTATGGCTACACCTTC.

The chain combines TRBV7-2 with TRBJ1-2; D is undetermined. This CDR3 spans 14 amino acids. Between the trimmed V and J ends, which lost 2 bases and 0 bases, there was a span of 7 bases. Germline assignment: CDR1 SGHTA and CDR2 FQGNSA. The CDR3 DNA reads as TGTGCCAGCAGCTTATCAGTATCTAACTATGGCTACACCTTC. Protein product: CASSLSVSNYGYTF.

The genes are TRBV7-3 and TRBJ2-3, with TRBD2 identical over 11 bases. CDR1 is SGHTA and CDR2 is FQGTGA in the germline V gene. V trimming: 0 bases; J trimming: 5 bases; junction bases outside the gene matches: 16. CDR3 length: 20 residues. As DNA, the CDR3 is TGTGCCAGCAGCTTAACCCCGGCGGGACTAGCGGTTGGCGGGAAAGATACGCAGTATTTT. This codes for CASSLTPAGLAVGGKDTQYF.

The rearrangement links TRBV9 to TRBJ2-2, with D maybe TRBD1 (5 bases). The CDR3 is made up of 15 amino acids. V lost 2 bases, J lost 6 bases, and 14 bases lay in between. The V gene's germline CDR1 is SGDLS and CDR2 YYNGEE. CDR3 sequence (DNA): TGTGCCAGCAGCGTTGACCCAGGGTTTGCCGGGGAGCTGTTTTTT. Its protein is CASSVDPGFAGELFF.

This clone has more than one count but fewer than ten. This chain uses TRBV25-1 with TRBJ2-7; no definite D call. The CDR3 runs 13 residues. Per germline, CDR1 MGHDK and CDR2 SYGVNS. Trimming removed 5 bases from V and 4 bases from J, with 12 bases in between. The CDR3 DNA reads TGTGCCAGCAGTTCAAAAAAGGAGTACGAGCAGTACTTC. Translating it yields CASSSKKEYEQYF.